A single sample is the source of the 29 T cell receptor beta chains below, sequenced in a study of cytomegalovirus exposure and HLA in healthy donors. The PCR employed 60 Vbeta primers together with 13 Jbeta primers. Libraries were prepared by immunoSEQ multiplex PCR; TCRdb keeps only in-frame clonotypes and omits some of them. The table shows about 130,000 clones, with about 74% occurring only once. Input material: PBMCs. The receptors derive from a woman aged 45-65 years in good health and CMV-seropositive.

This clone was seen a few times. The J gene is TRBJ1-1, the V gene TRBV27; a possible D gene is TRBD1 (6 bases). The CDR3 has 15 residues. Germline V gene data show CDR1 as MNHEY and CDR2 as SMNVEV (reference sequence). V lost 3 bases and J 0 bases, leaving 11 bases between the germline ends. In DNA, the CDR3 is TGTGCCAGCAGTTTGACAGGCTTCATGAACACTGAAGCTTTCTTT. Translation: CASSLTGFMNTEAFF.

CDR3 coding DNA: TGTGCCAGCAGCGGCACTCGGGCGAGGGTCACCGGGGAGCTGTTTTTT. Translating it yields CASSGTRARVTGELFF. This sequence joins TRBV5-6 and TRBJ2-2, with a possible D match to TRBD2 (5 bases). CDR1 SGHDT and CDR2 YYEEEE come from the germline V gene. The ends were cut back, 4 bases at V and 4 bases at J, with 17 bases in the middle. CDR3 size: 16 residues.

The genes are TRBV19 and TRBJ2-5, with TRBD1 matching over 7 bases. The J segment lost 9 bases and the V segment lost 5 bases, leaving 9 bases of the junction unmatched. CDR3 size: 13 residues. CDR1 is LNHDA, CDR2 SQIVND, per germline (reference sequence). CDR3 protein: CASSEGTVSAQYF. The CDR3 bases are TGTGCCAGTAGTGAAGGGACAGTAAGTGCCCAGTACTTC.

The genes are TRBV6-1 and TRBJ1-5; TRBD1 matches 9 bases. With 4 bases clipped from V and 8 bases from J, the junction kept 9 bases outside the gene matches. The CDR3 length is 15 residues. Looked up from germline, CDR1 is MNHNS and CDR2 is SASEGT. CDR3 sequence (DNA): TGTGCCAGCAGTGCAAACACAGGGGGCGCGGAGCCCCAGCATTTT. Translated: CASSANTGGAEPQHF.

The genes are TRBV12-1 and TRBJ2-5; the table calls TRBD2, which could not be checked here. TRBV12-1 is a pseudogene segment. CDR3 size: 12 residues. DNA of the CDR3: TGTGCCAGCGGACTAGCCCAAGAGACCCAGTACTTC. It specifies CASGLAQETQYF.

This chain connects TRBV29-1 to TRBJ1-2; 7 positions match TRBD1. CDR3 size: 14 residues. The V gene's germline CDR1 is SQVTM and CDR2 ANQGSEA. J gave up 2 bases and V 6 bases, and 9 bases lay outside the gene matches. The DNA for the CDR3 is TGCAGCGTCTACCGCCCGGACAGGAACTATGGCTACACCTTC. Its translation is CSVYRPDRNYGYTF.

This clone was seen more than once but under ten times. The CDR3 loop reads CASSPRQPDTQYF. Here the CDR3 DNA reads TGTGCCAGCAGCCCCAGACAGCCAGATACGCAGTATTTT. The chain carries TRBV7-6 and TRBJ2-3; D might be TRBD1 (5 bases). Between the trimmed V and J ends, which lost 5 bases and 4 bases, there was a span of 10 bases. Germline CDR1 and CDR2: SGHVS and FNYEAQ. The CDR3 has 13 residues. The whole variable domain, remainder taken from reference TRBV7-6 and TRBJ2-3, is GAGVSQSPRYKVTKRGQDVALRCDPISGHVSLYWYRQALGQGPEFLTYFNYEAQQDKSGLPNDRFSAERPEGSISTLTIQRTEQRDSAMYRCASSPRQPDTQYFGPGTRLTVL.

This clone was observed once. The chain has TRBV19 and TRBJ1-1, with D possibly being TRBD1 (6 bases). Deletions cut 8 bases from V and 3 bases from J, with 13 bases between. The CDR3 contains 13 residues. CDR1 and CDR2 from the germline V gene are LNHDA and SQIVND (reference sequence). CDR3 loop: CASGDTVYTEAFF. The CDR3, as DNA: TGTGCCAGTGGGGACACGGTGTACACTGAAGCTTTCTTT.

The chain combines TRBV2 with TRBJ1-6; 8 bases are a match to TRBD1. The germline V gene encodes CDR1 SNHLY and CDR2 FYNNEI. V lost 8 bases to trimming and J lost 5 bases; unmatched junction nucleotides: 5. The CDR3 is 14 amino acids. The chain's CDR3 is CASQQGEHNSPLHF. Written as DNA, the CDR3 is TGTGCCAGCCAACAGGGGGAACATAATTCACCCCTCCACTTT.

DNA of the CDR3: TGTGCCAGCTCACCTGCGGATAATCAGCCCCAGCATTTT. It codes for CASSPADNQPQHF. This sequence joins TRBV18 and TRBJ1-5, with D unresolved. Trimming pared 3 bases from V and 4 bases from J, leaving 7 bases between. Germline values: CDR1 KGHSH, CDR2 LQKENI. This CDR3 is 13 amino acids long.

A few counts support this clone. The V call is TRBV6-1, the J call TRBJ1-2, with D possibly being TRBD1 (5 bases). The CDR3 extends over 15 amino acids. Trimming took off 2 bases at V and 8 bases at J, with 18 bases between the two ends. Germline lookup yields CDR1 MNHNS and CDR2 SASEGT. CDR3 sequence (DNA): TGTGCCAGCAGTGAATTCCAGGGCGGGACGGGAGGCTACACCTTC. Encoded protein: CASSEFQGGTGGYTF.

V is TRBV10-3 and J is TRBJ2-5, with a weak D call TRBD2 (6 bases). The V end lost 8 bases, the J end lost 2 bases, and 18 bases lay between the germline ends. This CDR3 region has 15 residues. The V gene's germline CDR1 is ENHRY and CDR2 SYGVKD. The DNA of the CDR3 is TGTGCCATCTCGAGGGCGGGAATGTATCAAGAGACCCAGTACTTC. It is translated as CAISRAGMYQETQYF.

This chain's CDR3 is CASSLAIRGEKLFF. The DNA of the CDR3 is TGTGCCAGCAGCTTAGCCATCAGAGGTGAAAAACTGTTTTTT. The chain has TRBV11-2 and TRBJ1-4; unclear D gene. The length of the CDR3 is 14 residues. Per the germline V gene, CDR1 is SGHAT and CDR2 is FQNNGV. V lost 1 base to trimming and J lost 7 bases, with 10 bases between them.

This clone came up once. The chain recombines TRBV19 with TRBJ1-1; D is perhaps TRBD1 (5 bases). Deletions cut 3 bases from V and 0 bases from J, with 14 bases between. Germline V gene lookup returns CDR1 LNHDA and CDR2 SQIVND (reference sequence). The CDR3 runs to 16 residues. The CDR3 sequence: CASSIPRAFMNTEAFF. DNA of the CDR3: TGTGCCAGTAGTATTCCCAGGGCCTTCATGAACACTGAAGCTTTCTTT.

The chain has TRBV18 and TRBJ1-5, with a tentative D call TRBD1 (5 bases). Trimming took 5 bases from V and 1 from J, leaving 12 bases between them. This CDR3 comprises 15 residues. Germline CDR1 is KGHSH and CDR2 is LQKENI. The CDR3 protein is CASSAGFESNQPQHF. CDR3 DNA sequence: TGTGCCAGCTCAGCAGGGTTTGAGAGCAATCAGCCCCAGCATTTT.

The gene calls are TRBV2 and TRBJ2-1; TRBD1 agrees at 11 bases. The V segment lost 5 bases and the J segment 9 bases; nucleotides outside the gene matches: 6. The CDR3 runs to 14 residues. The germline gives CDR1 SNHLY, CDR2 FYNNEI. The CDR3 loop is CASSSLGQGVEQFF. CDR3 sequence (DNA): TGTGCCAGCAGTTCCTTGGGACAGGGGGTTGAGCAGTTCTTC.

This clone was seen more than once but under ten times. The chain uses TRBV19 and TRBJ2-4; perhaps TRBD1 as D (5 bases). The length of the CDR3 is 15 residues. Germline CDR1 is LNHDA and CDR2 is SQIVND (reference sequence). Trimming took 3 bases from V and 1 from J, leaving 10 bases between them. CDR3 loop: CASSMVSGAKNIQYF. CDR3 in DNA: TGTGCCAGTAGTATGGTATCAGGGGCCAAAAACATTCAGTACTTC. The entire variable domain, with the rest obtained from reference TRBV19 and TRBJ2-4, is as follows: DGGITQSPKYLFRKEGQNVTLSCEQNLNHDAMYWYRQDPGQGLRLIYYSQIVNDFQKGDIAEGYSVSREKKESFPLTVTSAQKNPTAFYLCASSMVSGAKNIQYFGAGTRLSVL.

This clone was detected only once. The chain uses TRBV30 and TRBJ1-6; D gene uncertain. Germline loops: CDR1 GTSNPN, CDR2 SVGIG (reference sequence). V was pared by 3 bases and J by 0 bases, with 12 bases between. There are 16 residues in the CDR3. The CDR3 loop reads CAWRGPGSSYNSPLHF. The CDR3 DNA reads as TGTGCCTGGAGGGGCCCCGGAAGCTCCTATAATTCACCCCTCCACTTT.

The chain is built from TRBV4-1 and TRBJ2-5; possible D gene TRBD2, 6 bases. Germline V gives CDR1 MGHRA, CDR2 YSYEKL. Trimming removed 1 base from V and 0 bases from J, with 15 bases in between. The CDR3 is made up of 17 amino acids. As DNA, the CDR3 is TGCGCCAGCAGCCAAGGGGTAGCGGTAGGGGACCAAGAGACCCAGTACTTC. This sequence encodes CASSQGVAVGDQETQYF.

This clone was seen a handful of times. V usage is TRBV10-3 and J usage is TRBJ2-6, with 10 bases aligning to TRBD1. This CDR3 contains 16 residues. Germline V gene lookup returns CDR1 ENHRY and CDR2 SYGVKD. Unmatched junction bases numbered 6, after V lost 10 bases and J lost 0 bases. Here the CDR3 reads CATGQGDPSGANVLTF. The DNA for the CDR3 is TGTGCCACCGGACAGGGGGATCCCTCTGGGGCCAACGTCCTGACTTTC.

The CDR3 region has the DNA TGTGCCAGCACGAGGGGGACAGGGGTCTACGAGCAGTACTTC. Its protein is CASTRGTGVYEQYF. The genes are TRBV19 and TRBJ2-7, with TRBD1 matching 10 bases. Trimming took 9 bases from V and 3 from J; bases not matched to a gene: 8. CDR1 and CDR2 (germline): LNHDA, SQIVND (reference sequence). The CDR3 runs 14 residues. The full variable domain, its missing parts supplied by reference TRBV19 and TRBJ2-7, is DGGITQSPKYLFRKEGQNVTLSCEQNLNHDAMYWYRQDPGQGLRLIYYSQIVNDFQKGDIAEGYSVSREKKESFPLTVTSAQKNPTAFYLCASTRGTGVYEQYFGPGTRLTVT.

The gene calls are TRBV5-5 and TRBJ1-1; D remains ambiguous. Germline lookup yields CDR1 SGHKS and CDR2 YYEKEE (reference sequence). The CDR3 length is 15 residues. The ends were cut back, 6 bases at V and 3 bases at J, with 18 bases in the middle. This CDR3 is CASILLVADYTEAFF. In DNA form, the CDR3 reads TGTGCCAGCATCCTCTTGGTAGCGGATTACACTGAAGCTTTCTTT.

This clone is a singleton in its sample. This chain joins TRBV10-1 and TRBJ2-3, with a possible D match to TRBD2 (6 bases). CDR1 and CDR2 (germline): WNHNN, SYGVQD (reference sequence). The V and J ends lost 3 bases and 2 bases respectively, with 12 bases between them. There are 15 residues in the CDR3. The CDR3 DNA is TGCGCCAGCAGTGACCGGGGACTCACCACAGATACGCAGTATTTT. It translates to CASSDRGLTTDTQYF.

The chain couples TRBV6-4 to TRBJ2-5; 10 positions match TRBD1. Germline CDR1 reads MRHNA; CDR2 reads SNTAGT. V lost 2 bases, J lost 3 bases, and 0 bases stayed unmatched. There are 14 residues in the CDR3. The CDR3 is CASSDGTGEETQYF. The CDR3 nucleotides are TGTGCCAGCAGTGACGGGACAGGGGAAGAGACCCAGTACTTC.

The rearrangement joins TRBV7-9 to TRBJ2-3; the D gene is possibly TRBD2 (6 bases). The CDR3 consists of 14 residues. The V end lost 1 base, the J end lost 2 bases, and 7 bases lay between the germline ends. The germline CDR1 and CDR2 sequences are SEHNR and FQNEAQ (reference sequence). The CDR3 reads CASSLGDFTDTQYF. For the CDR3, the DNA is TGTGCCAGCAGCTTAGGGGACTTCACAGATACGCAGTATTTT. Complete variable domain (other parts from reference TRBV7-9 and TRBJ2-3): DTGVSQNPRHKITKRGQNVTFRCDPISEHNRLYWYRQTLGQGPEFLTYFQNEAQLEKSRLLSDRFSAERPKGSFSTLEIQRTEQGDSAMYLCASSLGDFTDTQYFGPGTRLTVL.

CDR3 coding DNA: TGTGCCAGCAGCACCCTCGCTTGGGGGGGGGCGGGTGGCTACACCTTC. Translating gives CASSTLAWGGAGGYTF. The gene calls are TRBV7-6 and TRBJ1-2; tentatively, D is TRBD1 (6 bases). The CDR3 runs 16 residues. Germline-derived CDR1 and CDR2 are SGHVS and FNYEAQ. V was cut by 5 bases and J by 7 bases, with 23 bases left in between.

The chain combines TRBV20-1 with TRBJ2-7, with D possibly matching TRBD2 (6 bases). Per germline, CDR1 DFQATT and CDR2 SNEGSKA (reference sequence). The V gene lost 6 bases and the J gene lost 6 bases, with 12 bases spanning the gap. The CDR3 extends over 11 amino acids. Here the CDR3 reads CSALRGSEQYF. The CDR3 DNA reads TGCAGTGCCCTACGGGGGAGCGAGCAGTACTTC.

V gene TRBV11-3 combines with J gene TRBJ2-1; D unresolved. Trimming removed 0 bases at V and 0 bases at J, with 9 bases between. The V gene's germline CDR1 is SGHNT and CDR2 YENEEA. The CDR3 consists of 16 residues. In DNA form, the CDR3 reads TGTGCCAGCAGCTTAGAGCGCGGAAGCTCCTACAATGAGCAGTTCTTC. Protein: CASSLERGSSYNEQFF.

The gene calls are TRBV20-1 and TRBJ2-5, with D unclear. The CDR3 has 11 amino acids. The V gene lost 8 bases and the J gene lost 1 base, with 8 bases spanning the gap. Germline V gives CDR1 DFQATT, CDR2 SNEGSKA (reference sequence). The CDR3 region has the DNA TGCAGTTTCCCCCTCCAAGAGACCCAGTACTTC. Amino acid sequence: CSFPLQETQYF.